This T cell receptor beta chain was identified in a study of monozygotic twins with inflammatory bowel disease. Findings and caveats of the study: The inverse Simpson measure of TCRbeta diversity was lower in IBD patients than in healthy co-twins.

TCRdb re-called the 5' RACE reads and shows each CDR3 protein once, DNA omitted. The sample has more than 75,000 distinct CDR3 sequences, and its top ten clones hold approximately 7%. The CDR3 totals 13 residues. The germline CDR1 and CDR2 sequences are KGHDR and SFDVKD. With respect to this clonotype: Its specificity is not known.

J is TRBJ2-1 and V is TRBV24-1. The receptor was derived from a human donor with ulcerative colitis or Crohn's disease, or a healthy co-twin of an affected twin (not recorded which). The sequenced sample consisted of blood. This CDR3 reads CATSDLLSGQLFF.